This TCR beta chain is from a study of T cells in Graves' hyperthyroidism and ophthalmopathy. It was RNA transcripts that yielded the amplified TCR beta CDR3 regions. Primed by the HTBI set, a first-round RT-PCR was run on the TCR CDR3. Via MiXCR, TCRdb re-called the multiplex PCR reads, giving one row per CDR3 protein. The table records 500,000 to 550,000 distinct CDR3 sequences, just under 20% of them present only once. The sequencing input was blood. The source is a man aged 35 to 55 with Graves' ophthalmopathy.

CDR3 nucleotides: TGTGCCAGCAGCTTAGCTGGGACCGACTATGGCTACACCTTC. This encodes CASSLAGTDYGYTF. The J gene is TRBJ1-2, the V gene TRBV7-8; TRBD1 might be the D (5 bases). The CDR3 has 14 amino acids. Germline lookup yields CDR1 SGHVS and CDR2 FQNEAQ. V shed 0 bases and J shed 3 bases, with 8 bases lying between them. Looking up the rest from reference TRBV7-8 and TRBJ1-2 gives the full variable domain: GAGVSQSPRYKVAKRGQDVALRCDPISGHVSLFWYQQALGQGPEFLTYFQNEAQLDKSGLPSDRFFAERPEGSVSTLKIQRTQQEDSAVYLCASSLAGTDYGYTFGSGTRLTVV.